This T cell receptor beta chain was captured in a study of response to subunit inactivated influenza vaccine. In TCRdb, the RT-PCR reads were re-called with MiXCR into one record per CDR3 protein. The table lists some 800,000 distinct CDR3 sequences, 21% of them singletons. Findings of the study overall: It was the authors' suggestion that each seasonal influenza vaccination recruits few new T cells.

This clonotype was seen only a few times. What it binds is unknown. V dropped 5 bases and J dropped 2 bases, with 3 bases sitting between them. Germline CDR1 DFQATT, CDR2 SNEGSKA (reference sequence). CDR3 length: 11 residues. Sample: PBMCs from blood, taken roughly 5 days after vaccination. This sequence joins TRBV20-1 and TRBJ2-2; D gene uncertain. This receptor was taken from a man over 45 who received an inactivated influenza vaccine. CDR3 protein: CSAPNTGELFF. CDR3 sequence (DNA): TGCAGTGCTCCAAACACCGGGGAGCTGTTTTTT.